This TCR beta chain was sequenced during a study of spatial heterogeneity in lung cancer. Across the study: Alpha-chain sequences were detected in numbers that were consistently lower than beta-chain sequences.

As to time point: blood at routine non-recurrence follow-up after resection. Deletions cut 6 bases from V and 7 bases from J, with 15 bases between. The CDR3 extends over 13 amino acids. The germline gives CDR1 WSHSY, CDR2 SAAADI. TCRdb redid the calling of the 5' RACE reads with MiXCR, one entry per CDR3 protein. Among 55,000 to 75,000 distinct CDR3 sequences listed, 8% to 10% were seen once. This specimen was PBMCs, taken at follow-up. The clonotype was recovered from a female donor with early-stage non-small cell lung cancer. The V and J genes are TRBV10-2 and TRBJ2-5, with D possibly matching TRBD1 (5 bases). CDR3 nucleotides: TGCGCCAGCAGCGACAGCTCCTCGAGGACCCAGTACTTC. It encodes CASSDSSSRTQYF.